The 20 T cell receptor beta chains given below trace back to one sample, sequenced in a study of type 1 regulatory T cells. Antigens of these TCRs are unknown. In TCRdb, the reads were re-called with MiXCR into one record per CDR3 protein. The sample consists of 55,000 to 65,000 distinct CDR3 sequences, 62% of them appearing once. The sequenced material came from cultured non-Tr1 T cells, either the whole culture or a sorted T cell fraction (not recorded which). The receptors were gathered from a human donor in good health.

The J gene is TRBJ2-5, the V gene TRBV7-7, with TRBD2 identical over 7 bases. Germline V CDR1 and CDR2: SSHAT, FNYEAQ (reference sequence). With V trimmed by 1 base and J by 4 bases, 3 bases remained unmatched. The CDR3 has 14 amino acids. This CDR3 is CASSLVTGGETQYF. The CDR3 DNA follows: TGTGCCAGCAGCTTAGTGACGGGAGGAGAGACCCAGTACTTC.

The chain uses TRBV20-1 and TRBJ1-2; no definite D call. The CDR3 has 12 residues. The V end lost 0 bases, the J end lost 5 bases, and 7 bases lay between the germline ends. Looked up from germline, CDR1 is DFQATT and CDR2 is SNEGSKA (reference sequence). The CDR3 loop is CSARDELYGYTF. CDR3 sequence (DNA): TGCAGTGCTAGAGATGAGCTGTATGGCTACACCTTC.

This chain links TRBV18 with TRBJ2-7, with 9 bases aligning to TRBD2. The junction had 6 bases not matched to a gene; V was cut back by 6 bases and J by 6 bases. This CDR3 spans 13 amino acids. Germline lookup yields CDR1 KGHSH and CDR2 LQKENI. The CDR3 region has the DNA TGTGCCAGCTCCCTGGGACTAGCTGGCGAGCAGTACTTC. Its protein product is CASSLGLAGEQYF.

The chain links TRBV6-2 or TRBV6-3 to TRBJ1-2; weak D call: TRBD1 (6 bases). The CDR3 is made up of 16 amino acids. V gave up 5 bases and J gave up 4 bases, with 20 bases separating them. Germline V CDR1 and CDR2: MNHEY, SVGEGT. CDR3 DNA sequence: TGTGCCAGCAGTCCTCATGCGGACAGATCCATCTATGGCTACACCTTC. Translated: CASSPHADRSIYGYTF.

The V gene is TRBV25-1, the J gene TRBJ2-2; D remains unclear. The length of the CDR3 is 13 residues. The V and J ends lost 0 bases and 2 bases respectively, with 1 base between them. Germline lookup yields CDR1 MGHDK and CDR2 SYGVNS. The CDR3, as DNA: TGTGCCAGCAGTGAATATAACACCGGGGAGCTGTTTTTT. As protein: CASSEYNTGELFF.

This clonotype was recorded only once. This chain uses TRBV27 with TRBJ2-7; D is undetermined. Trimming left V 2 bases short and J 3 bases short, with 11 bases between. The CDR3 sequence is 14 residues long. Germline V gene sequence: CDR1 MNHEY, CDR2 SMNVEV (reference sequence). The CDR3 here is CASSLTVWGYEQYF. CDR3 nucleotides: TGTGCCAGCAGTTTAACGGTTTGGGGCTACGAGCAGTACTTC.

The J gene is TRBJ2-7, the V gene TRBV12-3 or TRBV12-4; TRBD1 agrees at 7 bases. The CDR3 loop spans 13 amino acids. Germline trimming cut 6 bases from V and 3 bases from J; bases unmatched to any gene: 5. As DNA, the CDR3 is TGTGCCAGCAGACAGGGACAGATCTACGAGCAGTACTTC. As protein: CASRQGQIYEQYF.

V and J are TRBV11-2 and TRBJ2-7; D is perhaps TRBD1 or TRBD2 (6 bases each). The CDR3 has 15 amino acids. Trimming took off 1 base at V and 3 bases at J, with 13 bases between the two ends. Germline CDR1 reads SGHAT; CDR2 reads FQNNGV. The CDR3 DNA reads TGTGCCAGCAGCTTAGTCAGGGGAGGTGGCTACGAGCAGTACTTC. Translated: CASSLVRGGGYEQYF.

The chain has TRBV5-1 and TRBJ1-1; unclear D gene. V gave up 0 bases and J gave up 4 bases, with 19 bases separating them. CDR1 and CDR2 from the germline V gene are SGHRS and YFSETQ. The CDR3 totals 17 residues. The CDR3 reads CASSLGASDNGITEAFF. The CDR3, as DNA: TGCGCCAGCAGCTTGGGAGCGTCAGACAATGGGATCACTGAAGCTTTCTTT. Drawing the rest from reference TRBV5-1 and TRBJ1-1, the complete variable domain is KAGVTQTPRYLIKTRGQQVTLSCSPISGHRSVSWYQQTPGQGLQFLFEYFSETQRNKGNFPGRFSGRQFSNSRSEMNVSTLELGDSALYLCASSLGASDNGITEAFFGQGTRLTVV.

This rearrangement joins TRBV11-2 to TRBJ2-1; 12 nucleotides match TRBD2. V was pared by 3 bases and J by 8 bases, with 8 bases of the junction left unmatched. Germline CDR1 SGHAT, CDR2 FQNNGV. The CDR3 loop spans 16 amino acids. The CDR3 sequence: CASSFRTSGVSDEQFF. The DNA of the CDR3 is TGTGCCAGCAGCTTCCGGACTAGCGGGGTGTCGGATGAGCAGTTCTTC.

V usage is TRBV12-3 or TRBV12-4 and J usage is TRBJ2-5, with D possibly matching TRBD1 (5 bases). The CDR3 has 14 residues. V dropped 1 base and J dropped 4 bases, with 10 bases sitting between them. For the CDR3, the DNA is TGTGCCAGCAGTTTAGGGGGCACGGGAGAGACCCAGTACTTC. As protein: CASSLGGTGETQYF.

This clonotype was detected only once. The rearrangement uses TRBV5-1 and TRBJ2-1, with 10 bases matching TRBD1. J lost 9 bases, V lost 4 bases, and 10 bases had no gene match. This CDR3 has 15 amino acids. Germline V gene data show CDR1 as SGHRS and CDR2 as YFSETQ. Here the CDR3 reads CASSRQPGQGTEQFF. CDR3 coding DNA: TGCGCCAGCAGCCGACAGCCGGGACAGGGGACTGAGCAGTTCTTC.

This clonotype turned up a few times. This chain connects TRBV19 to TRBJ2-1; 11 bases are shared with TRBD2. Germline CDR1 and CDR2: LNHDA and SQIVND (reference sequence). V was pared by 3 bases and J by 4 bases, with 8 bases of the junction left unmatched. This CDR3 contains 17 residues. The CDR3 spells CASSILALAGDYNEQFF. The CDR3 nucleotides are TGTGCCAGTAGTATCCTAGCACTAGCGGGAGATTACAATGAGCAGTTCTTC.

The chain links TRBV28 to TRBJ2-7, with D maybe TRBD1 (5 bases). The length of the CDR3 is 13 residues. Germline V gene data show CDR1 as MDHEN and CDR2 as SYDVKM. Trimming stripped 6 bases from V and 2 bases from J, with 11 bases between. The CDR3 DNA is TGTGCCAGCAGGGGGCTAGGGCCCTACGAGCAGTACTTC. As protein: CASRGLGPYEQYF.

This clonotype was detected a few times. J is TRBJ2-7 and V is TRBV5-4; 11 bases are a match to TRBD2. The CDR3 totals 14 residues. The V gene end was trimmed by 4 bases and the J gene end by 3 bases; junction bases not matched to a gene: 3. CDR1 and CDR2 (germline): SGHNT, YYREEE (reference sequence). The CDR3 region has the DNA TGTGCCAGCAGCCAGGGACTAGCGGACTACGAGCAGTACTTC. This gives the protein CASSQGLADYEQYF.

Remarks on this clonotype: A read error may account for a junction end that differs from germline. The CDR3 sequence: CASSYSGLAGVYNEQLF. The CDR3 coding sequence is TGTGCCAGCAGTTACTCCGGACTAGCGGGAGTGTACAATGAGCAGCTCTTC. J is TRBJ2-1 and V is TRBV6-6; 13 bases are shared with TRBD2. Germline V lookup: CDR1 MNHNY, CDR2 SVGAGI (reference sequence). This CDR3 comprises 17 residues.

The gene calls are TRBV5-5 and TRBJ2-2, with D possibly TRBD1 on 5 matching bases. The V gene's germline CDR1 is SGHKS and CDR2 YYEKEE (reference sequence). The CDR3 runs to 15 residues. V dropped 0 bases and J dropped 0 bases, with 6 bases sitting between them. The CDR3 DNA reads TGTGCCAGCAGCTTGGACAGGTCGAACACCGGGGAGCTGTTTTTT. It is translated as CASSLDRSNTGELFF.

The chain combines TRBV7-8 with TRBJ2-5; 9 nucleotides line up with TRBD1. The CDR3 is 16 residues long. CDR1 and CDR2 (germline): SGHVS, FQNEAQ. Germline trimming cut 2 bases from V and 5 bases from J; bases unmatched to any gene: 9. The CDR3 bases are TGTGCCAGCAGCTTATCCGGGACAGGGCCGGGGGAGACCCAGTACTTC. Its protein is CASSLSGTGPGETQYF.

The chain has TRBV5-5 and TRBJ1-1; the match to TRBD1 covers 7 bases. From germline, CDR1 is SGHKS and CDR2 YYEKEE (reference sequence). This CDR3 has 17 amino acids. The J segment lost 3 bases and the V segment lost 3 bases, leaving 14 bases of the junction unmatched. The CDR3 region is CASSSNTVTGSDTEAFF. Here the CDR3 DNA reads TGTGCCAGCAGCTCGAACACAGTGACAGGGTCGGACACTGAAGCTTTCTTT.

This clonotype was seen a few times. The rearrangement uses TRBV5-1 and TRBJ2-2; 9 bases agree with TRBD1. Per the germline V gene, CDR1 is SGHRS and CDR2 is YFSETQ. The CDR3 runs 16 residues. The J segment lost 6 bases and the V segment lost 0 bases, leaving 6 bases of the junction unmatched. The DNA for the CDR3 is TGCGCCAGCAGCTTGGCTCGCGGACAGGGGCCCGGGGAGCTGTTTTTT. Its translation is CASSLARGQGPGELFF.